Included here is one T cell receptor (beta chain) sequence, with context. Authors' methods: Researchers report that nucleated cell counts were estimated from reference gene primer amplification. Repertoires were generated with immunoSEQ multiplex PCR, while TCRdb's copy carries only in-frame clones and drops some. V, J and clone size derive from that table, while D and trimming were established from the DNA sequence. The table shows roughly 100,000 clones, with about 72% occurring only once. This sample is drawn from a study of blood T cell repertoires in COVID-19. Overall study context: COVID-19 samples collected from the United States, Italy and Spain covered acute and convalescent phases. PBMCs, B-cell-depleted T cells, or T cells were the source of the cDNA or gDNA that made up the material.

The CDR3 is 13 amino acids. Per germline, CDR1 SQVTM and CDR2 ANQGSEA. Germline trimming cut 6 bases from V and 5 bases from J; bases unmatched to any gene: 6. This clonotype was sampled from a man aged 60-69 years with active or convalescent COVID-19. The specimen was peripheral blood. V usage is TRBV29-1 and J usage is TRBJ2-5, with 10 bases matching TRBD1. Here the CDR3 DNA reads TGCAGCGTAGCGACAGGGGGCCGGGAGACCCAGTACTTC. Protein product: CSVATGGRETQYF.